This T cell receptor (beta chain) was sequenced during a study of PD-L1 blockade in urothelial cancer (dated by TCRdb to about 2017). For the study in its entirety: Every patient began therapy in about 2014 and was given atezolizumab 1,200 mg intravenously every 3 weeks. About 85% of the roughly 29 patients were males with bladder-origin urothelial cancer, and about 65% of the roughly 30 reported a prior smoking history. Patients had an ECOG performance status of 0 or 1 and had received between 0 and 3 prior chemotherapy regimens. Blood samples were analyzed at two time points: 3 weeks after treatment start (second dose) and 6 weeks after treatment start. A median of 141,255 T cells and 80,000 to 95,000 unique TCRs was obtained from blood samples, and a median clonality of approximately 0.08 was observed. The study, an exploratory multi-omic analysis, examined somatic, immune and clinical correlates of response to PD-L1 blockade with atezolizumab in urothelial cancer. Pretreatment tumor samples, along with matched peripheral blood serially collected before and after atezolizumab treatment, were subjected to TCR sequencing. Progression-free survival longer than 6 months counted as durable clinical benefit, and TCR features were additionally tested against both progression-free and overall survival. In the same patients, pretreatment tumors underwent whole exome sequencing and RNA sequencing in addition to TCR sequencing. Fewer than ten patients reached durable clinical benefit, while some 20 patients did not. Around 29 patients had pretreatment blood TCR-seq, some 25 had at least one posttreatment blood collection, and some 25 had tumor TCR-seq. Summary of the overall study and its limitations: Small sample size (n ≈ 30) and many exploratory analyses mean the results are intended to be hypothesis-generating. Patients with durable benefit showed greater expansion of tumor-associated TCR clones in peripheral blood 3 weeks after starting treatment (n ≈ 23, p = 0.022). A pretreatment peripheral blood TCR clonality below the median was linked to improved progression-free and overall survival.

A distance of 12 bases separates the germline ends of V and J, which lose 10 bases and 3 bases respectively. The CDR3 numbers 12 residues from cysteine through phenylalanine. The CDR3 DNA has 36 bases and is translated from base 1. From the germline V gene, CDR1 is ENHRY and CDR2 is SYGVKD. Synthetic TCR analog templates were spiked into each PCR to estimate absolute template abundance from read counts. The immunoSEQ assay used bias-controlled V and J gene primers to amplify TCRbeta CDR3 regions from genomic DNA. Rearranged TCRbeta segments were sequenced at approximately 20X coverage. Turning to the authors' computational methods: Sequencing errors were corrected by clustering and CDR3s were annotated against IMGT to assign V, D and J genes. Downstream analyses used only productive TCRbeta rearrangements and left out out-of-frame or stop-codon sequences. To compute clonality, Shannon entropy was normalized by the log of the number of unique productive sequences and then subtracted from one. Fisher's exact test with Benjamini-Hochberg correction, at a threshold of adjusted p below 0.01, was used to find clones that differed between time points or between blood and tumor. TCRdb's version of the immuneACCESS table is confined to in-frame rearrangements and falls short of the full clone set. An unresolved V gene accounts for under half of the shortfall where checked; the remainder is of unknown origin. Clone size and the V and J calls come from that table; the DNA yielded D and trimming. This sample comprises 45,000 to 50,000 clones, 65% to 85% of them detected only once. The top ten clones comprise 8.8% of the sample.

This specimen's time point label, interpreted: peripheral blood 6 weeks after treatment start. The cohort included 29 patients with locally advanced or metastatic urothelial carcinoma who were treated at Memorial Sloan Kettering on a trial protocol. Peripheral blood mononuclear cells were collected pretreatment and during treatment, with between 1 and 8 total time points per patient. The Qiagen DNeasy Blood extraction kit was used to purify genomic DNA from total PBMCs and tumor samples. Collected pretreatment and during treatment, PBMCs were isolated and stored as previously described. A note on this clone: No cognate antigen has been identified for it. No base quality values were provided; no much bigger clone lies one nucleotide off.

The receptor comes from a man between 65 and 80 years old with urothelial cancer. The chain employs TRBV10-3 and TRBJ2-5, with TRBD2 as a weak D call on 6 bases. Here the sequenced sample was PBMCs, taken around atezolizumab (anti-PD-L1) treatment. The CDR3 sequence is CASGIPEETQYF. In nucleotides, the sequence is TGTGCCAGCGGGATTCCCGAAGAGACCCAGTACTTC.